This T cell receptor beta chain was identified in a study of OX40 agonist ivuxolimab in advanced cancers. Study results and limitations: Relative to CD4+ cells, CD8+ T cells on average had more expanded clones.

TCRdb's table, derived via immunoSEQ multiplex PCR, lists solely in-frame clones and lacks some. The sample shows tens of thousands of clones, about 90% of them seen only once. V lost 0 bases and J lost 3, with 12 bases in between. CDR1 KGHSH and CDR2 LQKENI come from the germline V gene. CDR3 length: 15 residues. To note about this clone: Its antigen is not known.

This chain uses TRBV18 with TRBJ2-7; perhaps TRBD1 as D (5 bases). This receptor was taken from an adult with an advanced solid tumor such as melanoma, head and neck, liver or kidney cancer. The sample consisted of CD4+ or CD8+ T cells sorted from blood, taken in a trial of the OX40 agonist ivuxolimab. The CDR3 region has the DNA TGTGCCAGCTCACCACCGGGTAGGGGTATCTACGAGCAGTACTTC. Translation: CASSPPGRGIYEQYF.